This T cell receptor (beta chain) was recorded in a study of OX40 agonist ivuxolimab in advanced cancers. Overall study context: The dose-escalation cohort had hepatocellular carcinoma, melanoma, renal cell or head and neck cancer. Patients were approximately 80% male with ages roughly 20 to 85, mean about 65. General observations from the study: The specificity for antigen of the expanded peripheral T cells was not determined.

With regard to this clone: What it binds is not known.

The CDR3 has 15 amino acids. V lost 0 bases and J lost 8, with 14 bases in between. CDR1 and CDR2 from the germline V gene are LGHNA and YSLEER. Libraries were prepared by immunoSEQ multiplex PCR; TCRdb keeps only in-frame clonotypes and omits some of them. The table has 60,000 to 75,000 clones, 91% seen once. The chain is built from TRBV4-3 and TRBJ2-4; a weak D match, TRBD2 (6 bases). Sequencing was performed on CD4+ or CD8+ T cells sorted from blood, taken in a trial of the OX40 agonist ivuxolimab. This receptor was identified in an adult with an advanced solid tumor such as melanoma, head and neck, liver or kidney cancer. CDR3 sequence: CASSQDRRGKDIQYF. DNA for the CDR3: TGCGCCAGCAGCCAAGATAGGAGGGGAAAGGACATTCAGTACTTC.